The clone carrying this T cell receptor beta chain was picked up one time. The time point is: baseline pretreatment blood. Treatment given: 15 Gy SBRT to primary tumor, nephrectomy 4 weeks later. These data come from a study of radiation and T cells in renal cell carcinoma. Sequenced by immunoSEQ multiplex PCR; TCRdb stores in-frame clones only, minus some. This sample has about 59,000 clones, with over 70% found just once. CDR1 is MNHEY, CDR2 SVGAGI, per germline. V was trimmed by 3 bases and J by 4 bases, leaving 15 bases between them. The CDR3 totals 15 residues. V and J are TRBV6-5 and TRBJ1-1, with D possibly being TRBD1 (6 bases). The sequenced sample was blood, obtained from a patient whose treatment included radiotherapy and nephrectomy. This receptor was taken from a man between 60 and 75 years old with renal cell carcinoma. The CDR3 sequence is CASSYHGQWGTEAFF. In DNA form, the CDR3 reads TGTGCCAGCAGTTATCACGGACAGTGGGGCACTGAAGCTTTCTTT.